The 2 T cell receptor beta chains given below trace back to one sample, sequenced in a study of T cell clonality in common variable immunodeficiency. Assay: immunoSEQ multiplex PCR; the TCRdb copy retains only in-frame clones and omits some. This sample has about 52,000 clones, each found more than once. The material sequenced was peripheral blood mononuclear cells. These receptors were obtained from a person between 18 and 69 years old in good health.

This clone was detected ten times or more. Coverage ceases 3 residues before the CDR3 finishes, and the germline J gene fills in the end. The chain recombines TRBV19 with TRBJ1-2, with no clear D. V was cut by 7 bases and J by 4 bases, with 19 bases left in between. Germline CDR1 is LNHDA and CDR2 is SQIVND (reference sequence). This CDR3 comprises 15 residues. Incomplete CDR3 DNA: TGTGCCAGTACCAACGCGGCGGGCGCCGTCTATGGC. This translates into CASTNAAGAVYG. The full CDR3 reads CASTNAAGAVYGYTF.

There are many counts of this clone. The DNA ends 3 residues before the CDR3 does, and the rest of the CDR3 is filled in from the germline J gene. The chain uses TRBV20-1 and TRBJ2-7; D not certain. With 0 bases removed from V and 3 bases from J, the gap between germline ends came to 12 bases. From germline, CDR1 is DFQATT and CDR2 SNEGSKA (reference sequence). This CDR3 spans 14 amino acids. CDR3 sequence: CSARDSQVIYEQYF. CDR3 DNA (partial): TGCAGTGCTAGAGATTCTCAGGTGATCTACGAG.